The 7 T cell receptor beta chains below were found in one sample sequenced in a study of shared clonotypes between healthy human individuals. Method: immunoSEQ multiplex PCR; TCRdb's copy keeps in-frame clones and lacks some. The sample records about 2,200,000 clones, about 92% being singletons. CD45RO-negative CD8 cells positively selected for CCR7 made up the naive population, which excluded terminally differentiated effector memory CD45RA+ cells. What was sequenced was naive CD8+ T cells from PBMCs. These receptors originate from a man aged 18 to 29 in good health. Some clones in this sample may be carry-over from other donors' samples.

Here the CDR3 reads CASSYTTSDQETQYF. The CDR3, as DNA: TGTGCCAGCAGTTACACCACTAGCGACCAAGAGACCCAGTACTTC. The chain employs TRBV6-5 and TRBJ2-5; 7 bases match TRBD2. The germline CDR1 and CDR2 sequences are MNHEY and SVGAGI. The ends lost 2 bases at V and 0 bases at J; junction bases unmatched: 3. The CDR3 has 15 residues.

To note about this clone: In the same sample, other DNA sequences code for this CDR3. The V call is TRBV5-1, the J call TRBJ2-5; 8 bases match TRBD1. The CDR3 sequence is 15 residues long. J was trimmed by 1 base and V by 1 base; bases with no gene match: 3. CDR1 and CDR2 from the germline V gene are SGHRS and YFSETQ. CDR3 nucleotides: TGCGCCAGCAGCTTGCCTGGACAGGGCCAAGAGACCCAGTACTTC. This gives the protein CASSLPGQGQETQYF.

The rearrangement uses TRBV6-1 and TRBJ2-7; D may be TRBD2 (6 bases). This CDR3 region has 15 residues. V was shortened by 8 bases and J by 3 bases, with 20 bases between the two germline ends. Germline V gene data show CDR1 as MNHNS and CDR2 as SASEGT. Here the CDR3 reads CASEVRASAYYEQYF. CDR3 bases: TGTGCCAGCGAGGTGAGGGCTAGCGCGTACTACGAGCAGTACTTC.

V gene TRBV6-1 combines with J gene TRBJ2-7; D is perhaps TRBD1 (5 bases). Trimming shortened V by 4 bases and J by 4 bases, and 17 bases separated the two germline ends. Germline CDR1 and CDR2: MNHNS and SASEGT. This CDR3 comprises 15 residues. CDR3 loop: CASSGGAGRSYEQYF. The DNA of the CDR3 is TGTGCCAGCAGTGGTGGGGCAGGCCGGTCTTACGAGCAGTACTTC.

This clone was detected once. V usage is TRBV4-1 and J usage is TRBJ1-1, with D unclear. This CDR3 contains 17 residues. CDR1 and CDR2 (germline): MGHRA, YSYEKL. V was clipped by 0 bases and J by 5 bases, with 19 bases between them. The CDR3 nucleotides read TGCGCCAGCAGCCAAGATCCCGGTGGAGTTATCAAGACTGAAGCTTTCTTT. Its protein product is CASSQDPGGVIKTEAFF.

The V gene is TRBV7-6, the J gene TRBJ2-2; 8 nucleotides match TRBD2. The V and J ends lost 1 base and 4 bases, in that order; junction bases with no gene match: 8. This CDR3 has 17 residues. Germline V gene data show CDR1 as SGHVS and CDR2 as FNYEAQ. The CDR3 region is CASSLDPQREFTGELFF. The CDR3 DNA follows: TGTGCCAGCAGCTTAGACCCCCAGCGGGAGTTCACCGGGGAGCTGTTTTTT.

This clone was detected once. The V and J genes are TRBV19 and TRBJ2-3; the match to TRBD2 covers 12 bases. The germline V gene encodes CDR1 LNHDA and CDR2 SQIVND (reference sequence). The trim removed 5 bases at V and 5 bases at J, leaving 8 bases unmatched. This CDR3 has 16 residues. The chain's CDR3 is CASSWAVGLAGDTQYF. In DNA form, the CDR3 reads TGTGCCAGTAGTTGGGCAGTGGGACTAGCGGGAGATACGCAGTATTTT. The whole variable domain, remainder taken from reference TRBV19 and TRBJ2-3, is DGGITQSPKYLFRKEGQNVTLSCEQNLNHDAMYWYRQDPGQGLRLIYYSQIVNDFQKGDIAEGYSVSREKKESFPLTVTSAQKNPTAFYLCASSWAVGLAGDTQYFGPGTRLTVL.